The present TCR beta chain was sequenced within a study of blood T cell repertoires in COVID-19. In the source study's methods: The assay estimated nucleated cells by amplifying reference gene primers. Data came from immunoSEQ multiplex PCR; TCRdb stores just in-frame clones and leaves some out. D and trimming were read from the DNA, whereas the V and J calls and clone size are those reported in that table. The data show 200,000 to 250,000 clones, with roughly 84% seen just once and approximately 6.2% held by the top ten. CDR3 length: 16 amino acids. Per germline, CDR1 MDHEN and CDR2 SYDVKM. V was cut by 2 bases and J by 2 bases, with 15 bases left in between.

The sample was PBMCs or T cells enriched from blood (not recorded which). The chain couples TRBV28 to TRBJ1-1; the D is unclear. The clonotype originates from a woman aged 35 to 49 who had recovered from COVID-19. The CDR3 is CASSLTAANYNTEAFF. CDR3 sequence (DNA): TGTGCCAGCAGTTTAACGGCGGCTAATTATAACACTGAAGCTTTCTTT.